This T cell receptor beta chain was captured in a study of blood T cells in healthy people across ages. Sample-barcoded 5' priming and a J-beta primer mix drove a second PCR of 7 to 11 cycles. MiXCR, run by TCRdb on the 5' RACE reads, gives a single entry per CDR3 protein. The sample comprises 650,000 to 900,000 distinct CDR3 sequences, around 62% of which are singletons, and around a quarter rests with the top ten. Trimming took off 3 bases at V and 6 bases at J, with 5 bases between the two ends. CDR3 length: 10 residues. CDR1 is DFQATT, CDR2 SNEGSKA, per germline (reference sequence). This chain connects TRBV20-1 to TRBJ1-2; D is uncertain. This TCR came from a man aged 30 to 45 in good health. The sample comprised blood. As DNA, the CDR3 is TGCAGTGCTAGGGAGGATGGCTACACCTTC. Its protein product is CSAREDGYTF.